The 30 T cell receptor beta chains given below trace back to one sample, sequenced in a study of monozygotic twins with inflammatory bowel disease. TCRdb reanalyzed the 5' RACE reads, giving one entry per CDR3 protein sequence and no DNA. The sample holds around 400,000 distinct CDR3 sequences. Sequencing used blood. These receptors all stem from a human donor with ulcerative colitis or Crohn's disease, or a healthy co-twin of an affected twin (not recorded which).

CDR3 loop: CASSRFTSGGFYEQYF. V gene TRBV6-1 combines with J gene TRBJ2-7; TCRdb returns TRBD2, unconfirmable since there is no DNA. Germline CDR1 and CDR2: MNHNS and SASEGT. The CDR3 is 16 amino acids.

This chain links TRBV5-6 with TRBJ1-6; without DNA, the TCRdb call of TRBD1 cannot be checked. The CDR3 is 16 residues long. The germline V gene has CDR1 SGHDT and CDR2 YYEEEE. CDR3 sequence reads: CASSPTGTGINSPLHF. Filled out from reference TRBV5-6 and TRBJ1-6, the complete variable domain reads DAGVTQSPTHLIKTRGQQVTLRCSPKSGHDTVSWYQQALGQGPQFIFQYYEEEERQRGNFPDRFSGHQFPNYSSELNVNALLLGDSALYLCASSPTGTGINSPLHFGNGTRLTVT.

The chain combines TRBV29-1 with TRBJ2-2; TCRdb selects TRBD1, and the lack of DNA leaves this call unchecked. Germline loops: CDR1 SQVTM, CDR2 ANQGSEA. The CDR3 has 13 residues. The CDR3 spells CSAQGTGGGELFF.

The rearrangement uses TRBV5-5 and TRBJ2-1; TCRdb selects TRBD1, and the lack of DNA leaves this call unchecked. CDR3 size: 14 residues. CDR1 SGHKS and CDR2 YYEKEE come from the germline V gene (reference sequence). The CDR3: CTSSFGQYYNEQFF.

The rearrangement joins TRBV7-2 to TRBJ2-3; without DNA, the TCRdb call of TRBD1 cannot be checked. This CDR3 region has 14 residues. CDR1 and CDR2 from the germline V gene are SGHTA and FQGNSA. The CDR3 here is CASSRWDTPDTQYF.

The chain employs TRBV5-1 and TRBJ2-1. Germline loops: CDR1 SGHRS, CDR2 YFSETQ. The CDR3 runs 12 residues. CDR3 region: CASSSSFDEQFF.

This chain joins TRBV5-6 and TRBJ2-1; TCRdb indicates TRBD1, and absent DNA this call remains unverified. Germline-derived CDR1 and CDR2 are SGHDT and YYEEEE. This CDR3 comprises 14 residues. The CDR3 sequence: CASSRGPSYNEQFF.

The chain has TRBV20-1 and TRBJ2-5; with no DNA, the TCRdb D assignment of TRBD2 cannot be verified. Per the germline V gene, CDR1 is DFQATT and CDR2 is SNEGSKA (reference sequence). The CDR3 extends over 16 amino acids. This chain's CDR3 is CSGLVADSGYQETQYF.

The gene calls are TRBV2 and TRBJ1-5. Germline CDR1 reads SNHLY; CDR2 reads FYNNEI. The CDR3 spans 12 residues. The CDR3 loop reads CASRRSNQPQHF.

The V and J genes are TRBV18 and TRBJ2-2. This CDR3 is 15 amino acids long. CDR1 and CDR2 from the germline V gene are KGHSH and LQKENI. The CDR3: CAGSPLLPNTGELFF.

This chain links TRBV7-2 with TRBJ2-1; the D call from TCRdb, TRBD2, cannot be confirmed without DNA. This CDR3 has 15 amino acids. Germline CDR1 SGHTA, CDR2 FQGNSA. CDR3: CASSSLAMDRNEQFF.

The chain couples TRBV4-3 to TRBJ2-7. The length of the CDR3 is 16 residues. Germline V gene lookup returns CDR1 LGHNA and CDR2 YSLEER. CDR3 in amino acids: CASSQGLDEIGYEQYF.

This chain joins TRBV10-3 and TRBJ1-1; TCRdb's D call, TRBD1, is unchecked because there is no DNA. Per germline, CDR1 ENHRY and CDR2 SYGVKD. The CDR3 runs to 13 residues. The CDR3 sequence: CAIRRQPDTEAFF.

The V gene is TRBV20-1, the J gene TRBJ1-2; TCRdb's D call, TRBD1, is unchecked because there is no DNA. In germline, CDR1 is DFQATT, CDR2 SNEGSKA (reference sequence). This CDR3 has 13 residues. The CDR3 here is CSARPGTGQGYTF.

V and J are TRBV6-6 and TRBJ1-2. The CDR3 sequence is 13 residues long. Germline loops: CDR1 MNHNY, CDR2 SVGAGI (reference sequence). The CDR3 protein is CASRDTSNYGYTF.

V and J are TRBV24-1 and TRBJ1-5; absent DNA, TCRdb's TRBD1 call cannot be checked. The CDR3 is 14 residues long. CDR1 and CDR2 (germline): KGHDR, SFDVKD. The chain's CDR3 is CATSDRGGNQPQHF.

This chain connects TRBV27 to TRBJ1-2; the TCRdb D gene call, TRBD1, has no DNA to confirm it. Per the germline V gene, CDR1 is MNHEY and CDR2 is SMNVEV (reference sequence). This CDR3 contains 13 residues. The CDR3 region is CASSPRGFYGYTF.

CDR3 amino acids: CASRGTGRSGELFF. The chain links TRBV6-1 to TRBJ2-2; TCRdb names TRBD1, which stays unverified in the absence of DNA. This CDR3 is built from 14 residues. CDR1 MNHNS and CDR2 SASEGT come from the germline V gene.

The chain employs TRBV5-4 and TRBJ2-3. Germline V CDR1 and CDR2: SGHNT, YYREEE (reference sequence). The CDR3 has 15 residues. CDR3 in amino acids: CASSLSVGSTDTQYF.

V usage is TRBV30 and J usage is TRBJ1-1; no DNA is available, so the TRBD1 call from TCRdb remains unchecked. Germline V gives CDR1 GTSNPN, CDR2 SVGIG (reference sequence). There are 13 residues in the CDR3. The CDR3 loop reads CAWSRDGEAEAFF.

The V gene is TRBV5-1, the J gene TRBJ1-4. This CDR3 spans 15 amino acids. CDR1 and CDR2 from the germline V gene are SGHRS and YFSETQ. The CDR3 here is CASSWSQATNEKLFF.

V is TRBV5-1 and J is TRBJ1-2; there is no DNA to check the TCRdb D call of TRBD1. This CDR3 is built from 14 residues. From germline, CDR1 is SGHRS and CDR2 YFSETQ. CDR3 sequence reads: CASSPGQVVGGYTF.

The V and J genes are TRBV6-5 and TRBJ1-5; absent DNA, TCRdb's TRBD1 call cannot be checked. This CDR3 contains 15 residues. CDR1 and CDR2 (germline): MNHEY, SVGAGI. The chain's CDR3 is CASSYTGYSNQPQHF.

CDR3: CASSFLTSGLDTQYF. V gene TRBV7-6 combines with J gene TRBJ2-3; there is no DNA to check the TCRdb D call of TRBD2. The CDR3 has 15 residues. Germline V gives CDR1 SGHVS, CDR2 FNYEAQ.

V is TRBV9 and J is TRBJ2-7; TCRdb names TRBD1, which stays unverified in the absence of DNA. This CDR3 is 13 amino acids long. Germline values: CDR1 SGDLS, CDR2 YYNGEE. The CDR3 sequence: CASSISGDYEQYF.

This chain joins TRBV12-3 or TRBV12-4 and TRBJ2-1. The CDR3 extends over 14 amino acids. CDR3 loop: CASSFSKTWNEQFF.

The CDR3 loop is CASSEPGSSNF. The J gene is TRBJ2-4, the V gene TRBV2; TCRdb gives TRBD1 as the D gene, but with no DNA this cannot be confirmed. CDR3 length: 11 amino acids. CDR1 is SNHLY, CDR2 FYNNEI, per germline.

The J gene is TRBJ2-1, the V gene TRBV7-3. Germline assignment: CDR1 SGHTA and CDR2 FQGTGA. The CDR3 consists of 13 residues. CDR3 protein: CASRLAPYNEQFF.

The V gene is TRBV30, the J gene TRBJ2-7. Germline CDR1 reads GTSNPN; CDR2 reads SVGIG (reference sequence). This CDR3 is 11 amino acids long. The CDR3 region is CAWSALYEQYF.

CDR3 amino acids: CASSLTTSGSSYEQYF. The J gene is TRBJ2-7, the V gene TRBV5-1; TCRdb's assignment of TRBD2 cannot be checked, as there is no DNA. The V gene's germline CDR1 is SGHRS and CDR2 YFSETQ. The CDR3 sequence is 16 residues long. The variable domain in full, completed from reference TRBV5-1 and TRBJ2-7, reads KAGVTQTPRYLIKTRGQQVTLSCSPISGHRSVSWYQQTPGQGLQFLFEYFSETQRNKGNFPGRFSGRQFSNSRSEMNVSTLELGDSALYLCASSLTTSGSSYEQYFGPGTRLTVT.